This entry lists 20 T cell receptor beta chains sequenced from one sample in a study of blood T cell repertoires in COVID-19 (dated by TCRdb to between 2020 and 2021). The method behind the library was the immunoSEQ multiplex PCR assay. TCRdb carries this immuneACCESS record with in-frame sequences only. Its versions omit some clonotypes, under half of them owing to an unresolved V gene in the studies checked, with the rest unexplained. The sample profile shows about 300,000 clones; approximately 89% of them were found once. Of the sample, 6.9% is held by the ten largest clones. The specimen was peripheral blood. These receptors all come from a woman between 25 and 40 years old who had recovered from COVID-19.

The CDR3 DNA sequence: TGTGCCAGCAGCTTAGCGCCTCAGGGGCACGAAAAACTGTTTTTT. It yields the protein CASSLAPQGHEKLFF. The rearrangement links TRBV7-9 to TRBJ1-4; possibly TRBD1 for D (6 bases). The germline V and J ends were trimmed by 0 bases and 8 bases, with 13 bases remaining between them. Germline lookup yields CDR1 SEHNR and CDR2 FQNEAQ (reference sequence). There are 15 residues in the CDR3.

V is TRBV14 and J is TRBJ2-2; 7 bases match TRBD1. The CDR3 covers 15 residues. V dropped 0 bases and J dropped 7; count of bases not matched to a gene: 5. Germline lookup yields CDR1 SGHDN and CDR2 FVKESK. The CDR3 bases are TGTGCCAGCAGCCAAGAAAAACAGGGGCACGGGGAGCTGTTTTTT. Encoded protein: CASSQEKQGHGELFF.

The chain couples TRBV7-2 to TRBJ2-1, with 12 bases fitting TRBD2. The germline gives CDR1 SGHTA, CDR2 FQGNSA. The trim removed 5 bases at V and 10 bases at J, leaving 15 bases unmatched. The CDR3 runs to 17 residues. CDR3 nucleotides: TGTGCCAGCAGCCCTAGAGCTAGGACTAGCGGGACTCGCGAGCAGTTCTTC. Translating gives CASSPRARTSGTREQFF.

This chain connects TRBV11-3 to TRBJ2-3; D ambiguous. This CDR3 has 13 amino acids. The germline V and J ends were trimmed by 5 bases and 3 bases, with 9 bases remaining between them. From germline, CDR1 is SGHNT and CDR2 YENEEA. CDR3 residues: CASSRHGTDTQYF. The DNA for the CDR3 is TGTGCCAGCAGCCGACATGGGACAGATACGCAGTATTTT.

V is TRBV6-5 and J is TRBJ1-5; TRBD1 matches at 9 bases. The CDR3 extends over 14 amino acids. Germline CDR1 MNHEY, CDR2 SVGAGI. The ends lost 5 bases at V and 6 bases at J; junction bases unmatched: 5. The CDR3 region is CASSTGQGLQPQHF. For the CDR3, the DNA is TGTGCCAGCAGTACGGGACAGGGCCTTCAGCCCCAGCATTTT.

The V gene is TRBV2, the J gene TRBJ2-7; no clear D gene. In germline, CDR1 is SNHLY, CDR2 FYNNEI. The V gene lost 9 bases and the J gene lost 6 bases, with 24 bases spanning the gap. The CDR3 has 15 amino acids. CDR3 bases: TGTGCCAGTTGTCTATCTTCGTCCAGGATCAGCGAGCAGTACTTC. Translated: CASCLSSSRISEQYF.

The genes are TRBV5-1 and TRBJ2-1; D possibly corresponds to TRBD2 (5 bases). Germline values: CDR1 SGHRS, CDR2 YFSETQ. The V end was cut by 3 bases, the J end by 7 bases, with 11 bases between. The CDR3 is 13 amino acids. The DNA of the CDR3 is TGCGCCAGCAGCTGGCGAGGCGGGAATGAGCAGTTCTTC. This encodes CASSWRGGNEQFF.

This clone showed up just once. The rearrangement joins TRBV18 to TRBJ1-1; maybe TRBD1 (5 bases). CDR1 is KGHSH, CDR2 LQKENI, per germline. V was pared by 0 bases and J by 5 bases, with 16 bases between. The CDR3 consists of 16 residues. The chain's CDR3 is CASSPPDRAEGTEAFF. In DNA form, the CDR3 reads TGTGCCAGCTCACCACCGGACCGAGCGGAGGGGACTGAAGCTTTCTTT.

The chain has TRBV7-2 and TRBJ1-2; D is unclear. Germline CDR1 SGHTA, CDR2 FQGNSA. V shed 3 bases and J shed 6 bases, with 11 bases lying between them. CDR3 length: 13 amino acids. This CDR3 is CASSFPGLNGYTF. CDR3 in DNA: TGTGCCAGCAGCTTTCCCGGTCTGAATGGCTACACCTTC.

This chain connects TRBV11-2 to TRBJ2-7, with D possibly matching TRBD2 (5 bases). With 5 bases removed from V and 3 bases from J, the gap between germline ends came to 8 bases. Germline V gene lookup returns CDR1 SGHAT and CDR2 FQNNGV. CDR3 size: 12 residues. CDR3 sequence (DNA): TGTGCCAGCAGCCACGGAGGCTACGAGCAGTACTTC. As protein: CASSHGGYEQYF. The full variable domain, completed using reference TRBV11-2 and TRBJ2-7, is EAGVAQSPRYKIIEKRQSVAFWCNPISGHATLYWYQQILGQGPKLLIQFQNNGVVDDSQLPKDRFSAERLKGVDSTLKIQPAKLEDSAVYLCASSHGGYEQYFGPGTRLTVT.

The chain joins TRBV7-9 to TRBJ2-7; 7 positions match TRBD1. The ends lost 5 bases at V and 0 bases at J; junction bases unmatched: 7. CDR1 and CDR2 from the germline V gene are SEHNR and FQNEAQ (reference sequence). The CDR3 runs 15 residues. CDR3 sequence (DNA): TGTGCCAGCAGCCACCAGGGACAGCCCTCCTACGAGCAGTACTTC. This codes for CASSHQGQPSYEQYF.

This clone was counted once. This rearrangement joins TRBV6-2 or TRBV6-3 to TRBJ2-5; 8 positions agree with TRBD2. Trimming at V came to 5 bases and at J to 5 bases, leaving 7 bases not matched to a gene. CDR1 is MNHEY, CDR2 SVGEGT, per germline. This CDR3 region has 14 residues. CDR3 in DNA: TGTGCCAGCAGTACATCCATAGCGGGGGAGACCCAGTACTTC. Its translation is CASSTSIAGETQYF.

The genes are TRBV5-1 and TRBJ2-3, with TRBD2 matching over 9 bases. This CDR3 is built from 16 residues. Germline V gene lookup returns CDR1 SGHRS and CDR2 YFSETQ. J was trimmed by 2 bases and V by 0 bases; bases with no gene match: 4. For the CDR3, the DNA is TGCGCCAGCAGCTTGGGCGGGGGGGTTTACACAGATACGCAGTATTTT. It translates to CASSLGGGVYTDTQYF.

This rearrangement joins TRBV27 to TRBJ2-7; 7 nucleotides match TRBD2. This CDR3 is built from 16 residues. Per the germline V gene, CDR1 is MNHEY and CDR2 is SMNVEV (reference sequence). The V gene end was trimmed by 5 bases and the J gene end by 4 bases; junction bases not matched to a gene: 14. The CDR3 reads CASSPSSGGKDYEQYF. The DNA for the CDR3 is TGTGCCAGCAGTCCCTCCTCCGGGGGGAAAGATTACGAGCAGTACTTC.

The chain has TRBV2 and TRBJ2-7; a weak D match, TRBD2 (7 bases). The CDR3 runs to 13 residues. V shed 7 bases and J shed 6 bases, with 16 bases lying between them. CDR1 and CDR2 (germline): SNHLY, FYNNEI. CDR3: CASTRGGTGEQYF. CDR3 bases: TGTGCCAGCACCAGGGGAGGGACTGGCGAGCAGTACTTC.

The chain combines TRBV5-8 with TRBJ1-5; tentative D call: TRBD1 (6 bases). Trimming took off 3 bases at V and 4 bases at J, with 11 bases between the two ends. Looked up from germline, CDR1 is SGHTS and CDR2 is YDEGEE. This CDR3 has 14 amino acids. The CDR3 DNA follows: TGTGCCAGCAGCTCTGGACAGAGAAATCAGCCCCAGCATTTT. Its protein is CASSSGQRNQPQHF.

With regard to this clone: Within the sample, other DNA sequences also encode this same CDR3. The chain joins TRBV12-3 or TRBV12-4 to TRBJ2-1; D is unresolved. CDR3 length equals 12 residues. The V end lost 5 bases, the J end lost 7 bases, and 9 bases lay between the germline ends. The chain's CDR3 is CASSLRLNEQFF. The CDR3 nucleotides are TGTGCCAGCAGTCTCCGACTGAATGAGCAGTTCTTC.

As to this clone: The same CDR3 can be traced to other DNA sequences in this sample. The chain's CDR3 is CASSLGGGYEQYF. CDR3 nucleotides: TGTGCCAGCAGTTTAGGGGGGGGTTACGAGCAGTACTTC. The V call is TRBV12-3 or TRBV12-4, the J call TRBJ2-7, with 7 bases aligning to TRBD2. V trimming: 1 base; J trimming: 4 bases; junction bases outside the gene matches: 1. The CDR3 has 13 residues.

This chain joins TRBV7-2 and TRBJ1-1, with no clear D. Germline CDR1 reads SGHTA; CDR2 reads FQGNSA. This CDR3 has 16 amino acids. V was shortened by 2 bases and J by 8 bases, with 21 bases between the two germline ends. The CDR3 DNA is TGTGCCAGCAGCTTACAAGGCGGTAGGCAAGGAGTCGAAGCTTTCTTT. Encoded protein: CASSLQGGRQGVEAFF.

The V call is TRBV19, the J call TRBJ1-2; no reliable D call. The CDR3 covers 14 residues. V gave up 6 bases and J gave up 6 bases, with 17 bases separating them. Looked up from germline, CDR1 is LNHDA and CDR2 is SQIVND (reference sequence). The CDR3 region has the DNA TGTGCCAGTAGAGCCCTCGCAGGCTGGGATGGCTACACCTTC. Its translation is CASRALAGWDGYTF.